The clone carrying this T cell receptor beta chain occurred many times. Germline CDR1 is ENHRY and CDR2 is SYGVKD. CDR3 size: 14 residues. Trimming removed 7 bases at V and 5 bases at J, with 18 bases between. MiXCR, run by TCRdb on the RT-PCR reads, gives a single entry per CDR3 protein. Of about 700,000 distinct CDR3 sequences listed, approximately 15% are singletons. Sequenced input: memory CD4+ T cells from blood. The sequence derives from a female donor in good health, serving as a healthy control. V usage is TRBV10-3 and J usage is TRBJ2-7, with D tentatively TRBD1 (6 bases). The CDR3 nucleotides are TGTGCCATCACCGCCCGACAGGAGAGCGACGAGCAGTACTTC. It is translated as CAITARQESDEQYF.